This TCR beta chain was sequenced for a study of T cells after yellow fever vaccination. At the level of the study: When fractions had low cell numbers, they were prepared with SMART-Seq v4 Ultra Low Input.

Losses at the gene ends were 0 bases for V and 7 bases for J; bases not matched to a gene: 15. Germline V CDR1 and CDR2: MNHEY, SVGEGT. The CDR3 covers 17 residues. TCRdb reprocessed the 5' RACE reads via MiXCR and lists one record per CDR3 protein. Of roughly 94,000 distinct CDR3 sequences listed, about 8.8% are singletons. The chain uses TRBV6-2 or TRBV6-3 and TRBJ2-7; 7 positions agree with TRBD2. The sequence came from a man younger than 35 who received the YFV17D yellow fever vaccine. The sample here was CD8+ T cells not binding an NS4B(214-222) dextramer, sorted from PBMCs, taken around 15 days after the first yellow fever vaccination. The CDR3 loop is CASSYSAGRLWFGEQYF. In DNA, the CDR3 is TGTGCCAGCAGTTACTCAGCGGGGAGACTTTGGTTTGGGGAGCAGTACTTC.